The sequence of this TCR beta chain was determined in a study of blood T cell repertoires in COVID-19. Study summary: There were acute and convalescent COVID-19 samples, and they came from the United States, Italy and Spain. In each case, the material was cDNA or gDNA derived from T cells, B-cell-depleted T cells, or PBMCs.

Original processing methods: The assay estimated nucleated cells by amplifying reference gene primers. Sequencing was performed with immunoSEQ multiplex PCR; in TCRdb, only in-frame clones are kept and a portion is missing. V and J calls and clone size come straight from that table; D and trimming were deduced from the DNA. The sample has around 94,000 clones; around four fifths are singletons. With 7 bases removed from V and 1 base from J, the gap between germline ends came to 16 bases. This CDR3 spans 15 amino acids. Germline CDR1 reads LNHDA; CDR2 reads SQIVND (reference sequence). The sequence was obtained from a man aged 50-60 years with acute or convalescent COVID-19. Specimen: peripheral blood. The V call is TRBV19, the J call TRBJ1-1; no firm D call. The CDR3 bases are TGTGCCAGTACCCCAAGGCGAACGGGGAACACTGAAGCTTTCTTT. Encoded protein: CASTPRRTGNTEAFF.